This T cell receptor (beta chain) originates from a study of post-analysis software for immune sequencing data. On the study more broadly: Secondary progressive, relapsing-remitting and progressive-relapsing multiple sclerosis were among the included disease courses.

Unique molecular identifiers featured in each of the TCR beta cDNA libraries. TCRdb itself ran the PCR reads through MiXCR, one entry per CDR3 protein. The data show hundreds of thousands of distinct CDR3 sequences, with roughly 29% seen just once and around 0.55% held by the top ten. There are 13 residues in the CDR3. The germline gives CDR1 MGHRA, CDR2 YSYEKL. The V end was cut by 8 bases, the J end by 0 bases, with 10 bases between. Notes on the study in general: Compared against controls, patients with multiple sclerosis displayed significantly lower normalized Chao1 diversity. TRBV5-6, TRBV5-1 and TRBV20-1 were among four or five TRBV segments more frequent in patients than controls.

Comment on this clonotype: Its antigen is undetermined.

The sample was blood. The sequence was obtained from a girl between 5 and 17 years old with multiple sclerosis. This rearrangement joins TRBV4-1 to TRBJ1-2; the D gene is possibly TRBD1 (5 bases). This chain's CDR3 is CASSGPSNYGYTF. As DNA, the CDR3 is TGCGCCAGCTCGGGACCGTCTAACTATGGCTACACCTTC.